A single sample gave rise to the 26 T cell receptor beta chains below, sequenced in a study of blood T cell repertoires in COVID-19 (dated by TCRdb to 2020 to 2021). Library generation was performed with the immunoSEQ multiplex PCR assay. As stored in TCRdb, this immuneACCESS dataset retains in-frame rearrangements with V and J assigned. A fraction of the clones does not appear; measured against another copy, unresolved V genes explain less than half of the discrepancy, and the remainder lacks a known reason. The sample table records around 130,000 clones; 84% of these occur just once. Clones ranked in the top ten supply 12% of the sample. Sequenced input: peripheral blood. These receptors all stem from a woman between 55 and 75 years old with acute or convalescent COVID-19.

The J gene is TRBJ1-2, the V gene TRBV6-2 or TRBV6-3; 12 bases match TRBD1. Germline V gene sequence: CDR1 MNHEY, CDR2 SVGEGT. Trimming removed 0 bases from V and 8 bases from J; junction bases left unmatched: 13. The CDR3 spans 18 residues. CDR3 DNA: TGTGCCAGCAGTTACTCAATCCGGGGACAGGGGGCCGTATGGGGCTACACCTTC. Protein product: CASSYSIRGQGAVWGYTF.

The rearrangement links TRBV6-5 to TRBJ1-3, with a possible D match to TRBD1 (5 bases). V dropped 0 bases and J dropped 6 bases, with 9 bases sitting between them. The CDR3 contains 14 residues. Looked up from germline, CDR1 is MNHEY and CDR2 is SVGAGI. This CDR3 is CASSYSKQENTIYF. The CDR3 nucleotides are TGTGCCAGCAGTTACTCGAAACAGGAAAACACCATATATTTT.

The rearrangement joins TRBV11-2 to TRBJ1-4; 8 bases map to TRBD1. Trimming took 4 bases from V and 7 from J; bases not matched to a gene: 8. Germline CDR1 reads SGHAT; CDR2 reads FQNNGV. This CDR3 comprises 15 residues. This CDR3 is CASSWRDRSSEKLFF. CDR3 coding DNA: TGTGCCAGCAGCTGGAGGGACAGGTCGAGTGAAAAACTGTTTTTT.

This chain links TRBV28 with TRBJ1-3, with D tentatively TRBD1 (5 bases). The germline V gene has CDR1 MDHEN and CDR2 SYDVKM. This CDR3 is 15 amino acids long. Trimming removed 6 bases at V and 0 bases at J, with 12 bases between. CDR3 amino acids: CASSRDLSSGNTIYF. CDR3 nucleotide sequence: TGTGCCAGCAGCCGGGACTTGAGCTCTGGAAACACCATATATTTT.

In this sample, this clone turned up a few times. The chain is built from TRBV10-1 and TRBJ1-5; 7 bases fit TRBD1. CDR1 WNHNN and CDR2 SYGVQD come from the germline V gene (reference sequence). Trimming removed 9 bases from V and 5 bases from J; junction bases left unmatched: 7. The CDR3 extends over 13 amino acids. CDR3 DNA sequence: TGCGCCAGTTCCCGGGACAGAGATCAGCCCCAGCATTTT. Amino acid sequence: CASSRDRDQPQHF.

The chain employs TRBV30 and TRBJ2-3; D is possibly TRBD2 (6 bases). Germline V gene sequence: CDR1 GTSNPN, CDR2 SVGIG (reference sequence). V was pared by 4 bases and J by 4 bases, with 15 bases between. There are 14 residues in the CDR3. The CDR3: CAWKWQGGPDTQYF. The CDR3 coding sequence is TGTGCCTGGAAGTGGCAGGGAGGCCCAGATACGCAGTATTTT.

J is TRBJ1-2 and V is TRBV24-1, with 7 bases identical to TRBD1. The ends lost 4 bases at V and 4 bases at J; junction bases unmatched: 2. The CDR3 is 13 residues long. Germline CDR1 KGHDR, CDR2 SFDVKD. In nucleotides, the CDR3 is TGTGCCACCAGTGAGTACAGGGGCTATGGCTACACCTTC. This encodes CATSEYRGYGYTF.

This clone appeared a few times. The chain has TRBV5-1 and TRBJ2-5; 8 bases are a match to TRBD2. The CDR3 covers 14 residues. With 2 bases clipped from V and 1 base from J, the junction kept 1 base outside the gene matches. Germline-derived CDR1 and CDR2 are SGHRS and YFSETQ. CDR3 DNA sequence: TGCGCCAGCAGCTTTAGCGGGGCCCAAGAGACCCAGTACTTC. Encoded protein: CASSFSGAQETQYF.

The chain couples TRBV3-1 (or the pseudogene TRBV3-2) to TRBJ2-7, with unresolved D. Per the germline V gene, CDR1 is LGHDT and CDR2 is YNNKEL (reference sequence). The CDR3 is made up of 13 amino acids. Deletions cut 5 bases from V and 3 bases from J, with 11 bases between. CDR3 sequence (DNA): TGTGCCAGCAGCTCCAGCGCCAACTACGAGCAGTACTTC. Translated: CASSSSANYEQYF.

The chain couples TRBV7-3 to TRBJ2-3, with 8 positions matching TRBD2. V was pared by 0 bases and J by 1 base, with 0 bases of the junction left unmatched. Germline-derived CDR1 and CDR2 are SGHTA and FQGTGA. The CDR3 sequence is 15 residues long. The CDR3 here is CASSLTAGGTDTQYF. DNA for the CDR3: TGTGCCAGCAGCTTAACAGCGGGGGGCACAGATACGCAGTATTTT.

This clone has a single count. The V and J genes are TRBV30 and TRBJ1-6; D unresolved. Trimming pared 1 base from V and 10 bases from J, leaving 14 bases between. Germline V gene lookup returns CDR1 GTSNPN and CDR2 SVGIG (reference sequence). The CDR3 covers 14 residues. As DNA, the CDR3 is TGTGCCTGGAGTGGAGTCGGGGTTGGATCACCCCTCCACTTT. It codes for CAWSGVGVGSPLHF. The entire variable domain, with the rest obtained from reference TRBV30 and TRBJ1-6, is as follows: SQTIHQWPATLVQPVGSPLSLECTVEGTSNPNLYWYRQAAGRGLQLLFYSVGIGQISSEVPQNLSASRPQDRQFILSSKKLLLSDSGFYLCAWSGVGVGSPLHFGNGTRLTVT.

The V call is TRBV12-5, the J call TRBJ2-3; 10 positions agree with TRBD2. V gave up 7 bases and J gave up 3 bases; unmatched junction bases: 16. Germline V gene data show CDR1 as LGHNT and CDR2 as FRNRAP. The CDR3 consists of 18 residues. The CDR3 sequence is CASAPGIAGGGETDTQYF. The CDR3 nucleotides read TGTGCTAGTGCCCCCGGGATAGCGGGGGGAGGTGAGACAGATACGCAGTATTTT. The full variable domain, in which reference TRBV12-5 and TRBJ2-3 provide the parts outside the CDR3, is DARVTQTPRHKVTEMGQEVTMRCQPILGHNTVFWYRQTMMQGLELLAYFRNRAPLDDSGMPKDRFSAEMPDATLATLKIQPSEPRDSAVYFCASAPGIAGGGETDTQYFGPGTRLTVL.

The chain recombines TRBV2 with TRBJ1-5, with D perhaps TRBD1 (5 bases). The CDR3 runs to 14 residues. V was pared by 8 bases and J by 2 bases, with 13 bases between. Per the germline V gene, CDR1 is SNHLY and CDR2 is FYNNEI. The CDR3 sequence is CASGTIKGNQPQHF. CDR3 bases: TGTGCCAGCGGGACTATTAAGGGCAATCAGCCCCAGCATTTT.

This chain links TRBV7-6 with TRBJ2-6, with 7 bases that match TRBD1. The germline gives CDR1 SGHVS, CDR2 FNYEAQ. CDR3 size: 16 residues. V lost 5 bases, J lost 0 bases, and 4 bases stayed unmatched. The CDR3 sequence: CASSRDSFSGANVLTF. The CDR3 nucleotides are TGTGCCAGCAGCCGGGACAGCTTCTCTGGGGCCAACGTCCTGACTTTC.

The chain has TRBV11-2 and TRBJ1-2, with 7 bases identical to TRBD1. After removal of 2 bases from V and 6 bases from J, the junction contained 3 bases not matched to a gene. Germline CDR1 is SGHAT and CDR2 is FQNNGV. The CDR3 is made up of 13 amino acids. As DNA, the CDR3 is TGTGCCAGCAGCTTACAACAGGGGAATGGCTACACCTTC. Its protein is CASSLQQGNGYTF.

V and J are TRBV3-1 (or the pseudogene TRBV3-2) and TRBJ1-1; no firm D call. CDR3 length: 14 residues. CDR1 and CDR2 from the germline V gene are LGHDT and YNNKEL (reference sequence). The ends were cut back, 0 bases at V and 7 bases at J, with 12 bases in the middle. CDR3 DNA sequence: TGTGCCAGCAGCCAAGATATAAGGAGTGGTGAAGCTTTCTTT. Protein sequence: CASSQDIRSGEAFF.

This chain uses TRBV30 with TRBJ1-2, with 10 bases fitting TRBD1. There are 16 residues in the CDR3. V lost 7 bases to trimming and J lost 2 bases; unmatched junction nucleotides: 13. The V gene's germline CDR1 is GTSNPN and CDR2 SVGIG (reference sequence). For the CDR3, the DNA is TGTGCCTACCGGGCGGGGGACAGGGGCGGAAACTATGGCTACACCTTC. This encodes CAYRAGDRGGNYGYTF.

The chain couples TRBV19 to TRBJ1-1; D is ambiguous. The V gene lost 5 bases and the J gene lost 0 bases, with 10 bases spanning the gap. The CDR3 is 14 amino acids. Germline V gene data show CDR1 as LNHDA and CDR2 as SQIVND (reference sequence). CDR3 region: CASSAQVLNTEAFF. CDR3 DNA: TGTGCCAGTAGTGCCCAGGTATTGAACACTGAAGCTTTCTTT. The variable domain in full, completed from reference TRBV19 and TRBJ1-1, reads DGGITQSPKYLFRKEGQNVTLSCEQNLNHDAMYWYRQDPGQGLRLIYYSQIVNDFQKGDIAEGYSVSREKKESFPLTVTSAQKNPTAFYLCASSAQVLNTEAFFGQGTRLTVV.

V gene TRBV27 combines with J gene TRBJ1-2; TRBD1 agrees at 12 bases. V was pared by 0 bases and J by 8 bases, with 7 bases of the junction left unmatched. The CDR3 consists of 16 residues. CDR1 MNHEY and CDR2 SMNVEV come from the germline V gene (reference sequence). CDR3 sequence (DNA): TGTGCCAGCAGTTTATCGGCGGGACAGGGGGCTCGGGGCTACACCTTC. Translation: CASSLSAGQGARGYTF.

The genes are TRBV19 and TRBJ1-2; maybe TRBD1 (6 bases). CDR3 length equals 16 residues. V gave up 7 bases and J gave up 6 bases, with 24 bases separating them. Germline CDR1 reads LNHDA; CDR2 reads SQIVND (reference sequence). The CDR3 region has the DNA TGTGCCAGTACCCACTCCGGGAGAGGGGGGGGCCATGGCTACACCTTC. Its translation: CASTHSGRGGGHGYTF.

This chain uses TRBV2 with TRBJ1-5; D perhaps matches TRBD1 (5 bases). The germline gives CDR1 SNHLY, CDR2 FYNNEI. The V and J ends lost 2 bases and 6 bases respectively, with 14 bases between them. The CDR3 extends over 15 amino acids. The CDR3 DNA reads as TGTGCCAGCAGTGAAAGGGCACTTAGGGGTCAGCCCCAGCATTTT. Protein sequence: CASSERALRGQPQHF.

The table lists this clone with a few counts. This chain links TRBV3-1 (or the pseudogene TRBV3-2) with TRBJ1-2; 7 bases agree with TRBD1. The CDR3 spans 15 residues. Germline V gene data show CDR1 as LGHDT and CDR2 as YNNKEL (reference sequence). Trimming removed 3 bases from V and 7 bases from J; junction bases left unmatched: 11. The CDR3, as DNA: TGTGCCAGCAGCCATGATCGACAGGGTGGGAGTGGCTACACCTTC. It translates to CASSHDRQGGSGYTF.

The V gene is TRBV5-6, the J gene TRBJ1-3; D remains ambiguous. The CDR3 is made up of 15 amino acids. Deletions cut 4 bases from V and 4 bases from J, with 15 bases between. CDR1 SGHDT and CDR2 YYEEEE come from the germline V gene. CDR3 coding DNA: TGTGCCAGCAGCCCCCCCGAGGGCCCCGGAAACACCATATATTTT. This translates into CASSPPEGPGNTIYF.

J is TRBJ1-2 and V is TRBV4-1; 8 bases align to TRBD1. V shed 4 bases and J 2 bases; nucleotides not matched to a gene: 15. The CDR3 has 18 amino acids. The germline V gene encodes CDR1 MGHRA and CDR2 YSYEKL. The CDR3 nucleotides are TGCGCCAGCAGCCCACGAGGACAGGGTGAGGATTTCAACTATGGCTACACCTTC. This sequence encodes CASSPRGQGEDFNYGYTF.

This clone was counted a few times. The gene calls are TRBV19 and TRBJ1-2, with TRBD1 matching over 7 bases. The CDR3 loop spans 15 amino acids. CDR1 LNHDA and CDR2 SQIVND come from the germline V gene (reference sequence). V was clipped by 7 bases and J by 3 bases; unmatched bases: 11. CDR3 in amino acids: CASTLKPGQYYGYTF. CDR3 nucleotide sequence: TGTGCCAGTACCCTAAAGCCGGGACAGTACTATGGCTACACCTTC.

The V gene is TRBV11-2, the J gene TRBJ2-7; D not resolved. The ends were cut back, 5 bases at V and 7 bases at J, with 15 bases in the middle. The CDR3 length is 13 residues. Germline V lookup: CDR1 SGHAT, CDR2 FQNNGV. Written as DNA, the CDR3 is TGTGCCAGCAGCCCTGGTATAGTCTGGGAGCAGTACGTC. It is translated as CASSPGIVWEQYV.